Included here is one TCR beta chain sequence, with context. For the second PCR, which ran for roughly 6 to 12 cycles, a sample-barcoded 5' primer and a J-beta primer mix were used. From the 5' RACE reads, TCRdb called clonotypes with MiXCR, one entry per CDR3 protein. This table has about 830,000 distinct CDR3 sequences, around two thirds appearing once. The data were taken from a study of blood T cells in healthy people across ages. Study background: Template switching captured about one barcoded beta molecule per two T cells.

The CDR3 is 17 amino acids. The V end was cut by 0 bases, the J end by 3 bases, with 18 bases between. Germline CDR1 SGHRS, CDR2 YFSETQ. Russia was home to the donors, healthy Caucasian individuals aged about 6 to 90. Investigators took around 11 milliliters of peripheral blood from every donor. This receptor was identified in a man under 40 in good health. The specimen was blood. The chain is built from TRBV5-1 and TRBJ2-5, with D tentatively TRBD2 (7 bases). For the CDR3, the DNA is TGCGCCAGCAGCTTGGGAGGCGGGGGCGGCGCGAAAGAGACCCAGTACTTC. It codes for CASSLGGGGGAKETQYF.